The clone carrying this T cell receptor (beta chain) was picked up one time. The entry originates in a study of T cells in Graves' hyperthyroidism and ophthalmopathy. This CDR3 contains 16 residues. V was clipped by 3 bases and J by 4 bases, with 18 bases between them. RNA transcripts provided the source from which TCR beta CDR3 regions were amplified. The study used the HTBI primer set for a first-round RT-PCR of the TCR CDR3. TCRdb used MiXCR to reprocess the multiplex PCR reads, holding one entry per CDR3 protein. Among approximately 430,000 distinct CDR3 sequences listed, 15% to 17% were seen once. Clinicians diagnosed patients from clinical symptoms, serum thyroxine and TRAb, thyroid ultrasound and orbital computed tomography.

This sequence joins TRBV12-3 or TRBV12-4 and TRBJ1-1, with D possibly being TRBD1 (5 bases). The sequence derives from a woman younger than 30 with Graves' hyperthyroidism. The material sequenced was blood. CDR3 loop: CASSFGRREFSTEAFF. The CDR3 coding sequence is TGTGCCAGCAGTTTCGGTCGCAGGGAGTTTAGCACTGAAGCTTTCTTT.